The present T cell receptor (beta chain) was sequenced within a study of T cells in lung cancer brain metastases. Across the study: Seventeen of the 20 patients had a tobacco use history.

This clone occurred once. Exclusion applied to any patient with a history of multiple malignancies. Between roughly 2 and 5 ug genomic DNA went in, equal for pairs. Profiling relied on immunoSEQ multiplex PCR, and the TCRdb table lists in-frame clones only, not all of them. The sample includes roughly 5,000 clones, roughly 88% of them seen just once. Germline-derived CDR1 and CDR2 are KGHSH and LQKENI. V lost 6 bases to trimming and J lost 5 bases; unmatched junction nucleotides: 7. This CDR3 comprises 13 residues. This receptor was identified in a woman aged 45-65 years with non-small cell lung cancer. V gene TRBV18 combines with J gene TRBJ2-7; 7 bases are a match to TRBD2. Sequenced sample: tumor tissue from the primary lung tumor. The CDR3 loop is CASSNGLGNEQYF. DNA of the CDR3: TGTGCCAGCTCGAACGGACTAGGTAACGAGCAGTACTTC.